These 28 T cell receptor beta chains were all obtained from the same sample, sequenced in a study of PD-L1 blockade in urothelial cancer. Produced via immunoSEQ multiplex PCR; TCRdb's table is partial and in-frame only. This repertoire shows under 100,000 clones, about 81% found once; its top ten account for 9% to 9.5%. Sample: PBMCs, taken around atezolizumab (anti-PD-L1) treatment. The receptors come from a man aged 65 to 79 with urothelial cancer.

For the CDR3, the DNA is TGTGCCAGCAGCCCAGGCTACCAAGAGACCCAGTACTTC. Its translation: CASSPGYQETQYF. The chain joins TRBV5-6 to TRBJ2-5; no clear D gene. The CDR3 contains 13 residues. V was pared by 4 bases and J by 0 bases, with 7 bases between. Germline CDR1 is SGHDT and CDR2 is YYEEEE.

The chain is built from TRBV5-1 and TRBJ2-6, with D maybe TRBD1 (6 bases). Trimming cost V 1 base and J 2 bases, with 10 bases left between them. CDR3 length equals 16 residues. In germline, CDR1 is SGHRS, CDR2 YFSETQ. CDR3 residues: CASSLPTGTGANVLTF. The CDR3 DNA is TGCGCCAGCAGCTTGCCCACAGGGACTGGGGCCAACGTCCTGACTTTC.

V usage is TRBV7-8 and J usage is TRBJ1-5; 7 nucleotides align to TRBD1. The V segment lost 4 bases and the J segment 6 bases; nucleotides outside the gene matches: 3. The CDR3 spans 13 residues. Germline V gives CDR1 SGHVS, CDR2 FQNEAQ. The CDR3 sequence is CASSSDRVQPQHF. CDR3 sequence (DNA): TGTGCCAGCAGCTCCGACAGGGTTCAGCCCCAGCATTTT.

This sequence joins TRBV30 and TRBJ2-3; a possible D gene is TRBD1 (6 bases). The CDR3 length is 14 residues. V was cut by 0 bases and J by 3 bases, with 10 bases left in between. Per the germline V gene, CDR1 is GTSNPN and CDR2 is SVGIG (reference sequence). Here the CDR3 reads CAWSVQGQTDTQYF. In DNA form, the CDR3 reads TGTGCCTGGAGTGTACAGGGCCAGACAGATACGCAGTATTTT.

This chain links TRBV30 with TRBJ2-1; tentative D call: TRBD1 (6 bases). V shed 6 bases and J shed 9 bases, with 18 bases lying between them. Per the germline V gene, CDR1 is GTSNPN and CDR2 is SVGIG (reference sequence). This CDR3 region has 13 residues. CDR3 loop: CACQPTGRGEQFF. As DNA, the CDR3 is TGTGCCTGCCAACCGACAGGACGGGGTGAGCAGTTCTTC.

J is TRBJ2-1 and V is TRBV5-1; tentative D call: TRBD1 (5 bases). Per germline, CDR1 SGHRS and CDR2 YFSETQ. There are 14 residues in the CDR3. The germline V and J ends were trimmed by 1 base and 5 bases, with 10 bases remaining between them. This CDR3 reads CASSLYSRDNEQFF. Written as DNA, the CDR3 is TGCGCCAGCAGCTTGTATAGCAGGGACAATGAGCAGTTCTTC. Combining the CDR3 with reference TRBV5-1 and TRBJ2-1 gives the whole variable domain KAGVTQTPRYLIKTRGQQVTLSCSPISGHRSVSWYQQTPGQGLQFLFEYFSETQRNKGNFPGRFSGRQFSNSRSEMNVSTLELGDSALYLCASSLYSRDNEQFFGPGTRLTVL.

V usage is TRBV6-1 and J usage is TRBJ2-1, with D possibly being TRBD2 (6 bases). From germline, CDR1 is MNHNS and CDR2 SASEGT. The CDR3 is 16 amino acids. Trimming took 1 base from V and 0 from J, leaving 10 bases between them. CDR3 DNA: TGTGCCAGCAGTGAAGGTAGCGGAGGCTCCTACAATGAGCAGTTCTTC. It yields the protein CASSEGSGGSYNEQFF.

The chain is built from TRBV11-3 and TRBJ2-1; tentatively, D is TRBD2 (6 bases). Germline CDR1 SGHNT, CDR2 YENEEA. The CDR3 is 15 residues long. V gave up 0 bases and J gave up 8 bases, with 14 bases separating them. Here the CDR3 DNA reads TGTGCCAGCAGCTTAGATACGGGAGTTATAGATGAGCAGTTCTTC. As protein: CASSLDTGVIDEQFF.

This chain joins TRBV19 and TRBJ2-3; 10 bases align to TRBD2. Looked up from germline, CDR1 is LNHDA and CDR2 is SQIVND (reference sequence). There are 15 residues in the CDR3. With 3 bases clipped from V and 2 bases from J, the junction kept 2 bases outside the gene matches. CDR3 DNA: TGTGCCAGTAGTATCCTAGCGGGAGTCACAGATACGCAGTATTTT. Amino acid sequence: CASSILAGVTDTQYF.

The gene calls are TRBV2 and TRBJ2-2; no firm D call. Germline loops: CDR1 SNHLY, CDR2 FYNNEI. CDR3 size: 16 residues. The V gene lost 2 bases and the J gene lost 4 bases, with 14 bases spanning the gap. CDR3 coding DNA: TGTGCCAGCAGTGAATTGACCTCCGGCGGCACCGGGGAGCTGTTTTTT. Translating it yields CASSELTSGGTGELFF.

V and J are TRBV5-4 and TRBJ2-5, with 7 bases aligning to TRBD1. Germline V CDR1 and CDR2: SGHNT, YYREEE (reference sequence). The CDR3 sequence is 13 residues long. Unmatched junction bases numbered 2, after V lost 3 bases and J lost 3 bases. The CDR3 DNA sequence: TGTGCCAGCAGCTCCGGGACAGAAGAGACCCAGTACTTC. Its translation: CASSSGTEETQYF.

The V gene is TRBV7-6, the J gene TRBJ2-1; TRBD2 aligns across 8 bases. V shed 0 bases and J 0 bases; nucleotides not matched to a gene: 7. CDR1 is SGHVS, CDR2 FNYEAQ, per germline. The CDR3 has 18 amino acids. CDR3 in DNA: TGTGCCAGCAGCTTAGCGCCGGGGGGGGGTTCCTCCTACAATGAGCAGTTCTTC. Protein product: CASSLAPGGGSSYNEQFF.

The rearrangement links TRBV6-5 to TRBJ2-1, with D maybe TRBD1 (5 bases). V was pared by 6 bases and J by 4 bases, with 16 bases between. Germline assignment: CDR1 MNHEY and CDR2 SVGAGI. The CDR3 has 15 amino acids. The CDR3 DNA reads as TGTGCCAGCAGCCCCTTTCAGGGTAATTACAATGAGCAGTTCTTC. Amino acids: CASSPFQGNYNEQFF.

The rearrangement uses TRBV18 and TRBJ1-5, with D possibly being TRBD1 (5 bases). Germline loops: CDR1 KGHSH, CDR2 LQKENI. V lost 2 bases and J 6 bases, leaving 11 bases between the germline ends. The CDR3 totals 14 residues. The CDR3 region is CASSPGGEGQPQHF. The CDR3 bases are TGTGCCAGCTCACCAGGGGGGGAAGGTCAGCCCCAGCATTTT.

The chain joins TRBV4-2 to TRBJ1-2; 12 nucleotides match TRBD1. Looked up from germline, CDR1 is LGHNA and CDR2 is YNFKEQ. The J segment lost 7 bases and the V segment lost 3 bases, leaving 6 bases of the junction unmatched. CDR3 length: 15 amino acids. Written as DNA, the CDR3 is TGTGCCAGCAGCCAGCCGGGACAGGGGGCGCGTGGCTACACCTTC. It yields the protein CASSQPGQGARGYTF.

In this sample, this clone turned up once. The gene calls are TRBV7-6 and TRBJ2-7; weak D call: TRBD1 (6 bases). This CDR3 is 15 amino acids long. Deletions cut 5 bases from V and 0 bases from J, with 14 bases between. The germline gives CDR1 SGHVS, CDR2 FNYEAQ. This CDR3 is CASSLGQGISYEQYF. For the CDR3, the DNA is TGTGCCAGCAGCCTCGGGCAGGGGATCTCCTACGAGCAGTACTTC.

The chain uses TRBV2 and TRBJ2-5; a possible D gene is TRBD1 (6 bases). This CDR3 is built from 15 residues. The germline V and J ends were trimmed by 3 bases and 4 bases, with 15 bases remaining between them. CDR1 SNHLY and CDR2 FYNNEI come from the germline V gene. Written as DNA, the CDR3 is TGTGCCAGCAGTGAGAATCAGGGGACCTCAGAGACCCAGTACTTC. It translates to CASSENQGTSETQYF.

V usage is TRBV7-2 and J usage is TRBJ1-1; D gene unclear. Germline V gene sequence: CDR1 SGHTA, CDR2 FQGNSA. The CDR3 has 15 amino acids. V lost 2 bases, J lost 6 bases, and 16 bases lay in between. CDR3 region: CASSLNPGILSEAFF. The CDR3 nucleotides read TGTGCCAGCAGCTTAAACCCGGGAATACTCTCTGAAGCTTTCTTT.

The chain is built from TRBV10-3 and TRBJ2-1; TRBD1 might be the D (5 bases). Per the germline V gene, CDR1 is ENHRY and CDR2 is SYGVKD. Trimming removed 0 bases from V and 8 bases from J, with 14 bases in between. The CDR3 spans 15 residues. The CDR3 sequence: CAISESRAGQDEQFF. The CDR3 coding sequence is TGTGCCATCAGTGAGTCAAGGGCAGGGCAGGATGAGCAGTTCTTC.

Only one count was recorded for this clone. The rearrangement uses TRBV5-1 and TRBJ1-1; D perhaps matches TRBD1 (5 bases). Germline V lookup: CDR1 SGHRS, CDR2 YFSETQ. The CDR3 is 15 residues long. Trimming removed 7 bases from V and 2 bases from J, with 18 bases in between. This chain's CDR3 is CASRDGGNHNTEAFF. Written as DNA, the CDR3 is TGCGCCAGCCGGGACGGCGGGAACCATAACACTGAAGCTTTCTTT.

This chain uses TRBV19 with TRBJ2-1; D is uncertain. This CDR3 contains 12 residues. Per the germline V gene, CDR1 is LNHDA and CDR2 is SQIVND (reference sequence). V shed 4 bases and J shed 5 bases, with 6 bases lying between them. The DNA for the CDR3 is TGTGCCAGTAGTAGGAGCGACAATGAGCAGTTCTTC. Translating gives CASSRSDNEQFF. Looking up the rest from reference TRBV19 and TRBJ2-1 gives the full variable domain: DGGITQSPKYLFRKEGQNVTLSCEQNLNHDAMYWYRQDPGQGLRLIYYSQIVNDFQKGDIAEGYSVSREKKESFPLTVTSAQKNPTAFYLCASSRSDNEQFFGPGTRLTVL.

As concerns this clone: It is likely a read error, because the conserved phenylalanine at the end of the CDR3 is missing. V gene TRBV5-1 combines with J gene TRBJ2-7, with 9 positions matching TRBD1. CDR3 size: 15 residues. After removal of 0 bases from V and 1 base from J, the junction contained 2 bases not matched to a gene. Germline CDR1 and CDR2: SGHRS and YFSETQ. The chain's CDR3 is CASSLEQGASYEQYL. CDR3 coding DNA: TGCGCCAGCAGCTTGGAACAGGGGGCGTCCTACGAGCAGTACCTC.

The rearrangement uses TRBV27 and TRBJ2-3; 8 nucleotides line up with TRBD1. The ends lost 6 bases at V and 5 bases at J; junction bases unmatched: 1. The germline gives CDR1 MNHEY, CDR2 SMNVEV (reference sequence). The CDR3 is made up of 12 amino acids. CDR3 nucleotides: TGTGCCAGCAGGACAGGGGAAGATACGCAGTATTTT. Its protein product is CASRTGEDTQYF.

The genes are TRBV27 and TRBJ1-1; 7 bases fit TRBD1. The CDR3 extends over 15 amino acids. CDR1 is MNHEY, CDR2 SMNVEV, per germline (reference sequence). V lost 5 bases, J lost 5 bases, and 11 bases stayed unmatched. As DNA, the CDR3 is TGTGCCAGCAGTCCCTTCCAGACAGGGTTGACTGAAGCTTTCTTT. This encodes CASSPFQTGLTEAFF.

V gene TRBV6-1 combines with J gene TRBJ1-4; D call uncertain. Trimming removed 6 bases at V and 4 bases at J, with 15 bases between. CDR3 size: 15 residues. Germline lookup yields CDR1 MNHNS and CDR2 SASEGT. CDR3 coding DNA: TGTGCCAGCAGGAGCGTGGGAGTTCTTAATGAAAAACTGTTTTTT. Amino acid sequence: CASRSVGVLNEKLFF.

In DNA form, the CDR3 reads TGTGCCAGCAGTCCTACAGGGGGCCTTCAGCCCCAGCATTTT. Residues: CASSPTGGLQPQHF. The J gene is TRBJ1-5, the V gene TRBV27; TRBD1 matches 9 bases. J gave up 6 bases and V 5 bases, and 5 bases lay outside the gene matches. CDR1 is MNHEY, CDR2 SMNVEV, per germline (reference sequence). The CDR3 spans 14 residues.

The gene calls are TRBV7-9 and TRBJ1-2; a weak D match, TRBD1 (5 bases). The V gene's germline CDR1 is SEHNR and CDR2 FQNEAQ (reference sequence). CDR3 length equals 15 residues. With 1 base removed from V and 6 bases from J, the gap between germline ends came to 15 bases. CDR3 residues: CASSLVIQGGHGYTF. For the CDR3, the DNA is TGTGCCAGCAGCTTAGTCATCCAGGGCGGACATGGCTACACCTTC.

For this clone: One end of the junction is discordant with germline, which a read error may explain. V is TRBV5-1 and J is TRBJ2-7; TRBD2 aligns across 15 bases. The CDR3 loop spans 14 amino acids. From germline, CDR1 is SGHRS and CDR2 YFSETQ. CDR3 DNA sequence: TGCGCCAGCAGCTTAACCGGGACTAGCGGGAGGCCCAACTTC. Its translation: CASSLTGTSGRPNF.